This is a list of T cell receptor beta chains from one sample in a study of lymphopenia after photon versus proton radiotherapy. The method was immunoSEQ multiplex PCR; TCRdb's version includes in-frame clones alone and lacks a portion of them. The data contain roughly 58,000 clones, around 87% of them singletons. This sample comprised peripheral blood, obtained from a patient treated with proton-based radiotherapy. The receptors were gathered from a man aged 80 or over with esophageal cancer. Each CDR3 is given with its conserved first and last residue. Each record gives: J gene, clone size, D gene, V gene, CDR3 DNA, CDR3 protein. D genes are given only for firm matches. Size is omitted from some rows. Given values are once, few, many or a class for expanded clones.

>TRBJ1-3|NA|NA|TRBV7-3
TGTGCCAGCAGCCCATCACACGACCCCTCTGGAAACACCATATATTTT
CASSPSHDPSGNTIYF
>TRBJ2-7|NA|NA|TRBV19
TGTGCCAGTAGTACCCTCCCAAGGAGCGAGCAGTACTTC
CASSTLPRSEQYF
>TRBJ2-3|NA|NA|TRBV2
TGTGCCGGGGGAAGGACAGATACGCAGTATTTT
CAGGRTDTQYF
>TRBJ1-1|NA|NA|TRBV5-1
TGCGCCAGCAGCCCTGCACCAGGGGCCGGGGGCACTGAAGCTTTCTTT
CASSPAPGAGGTEAFF
>TRBJ1-3|NA|NA|TRBV9
TGTGCCAGCAGCGTAGCAGGGGCCGGAAACACCATATATTTT
CASSVAGAGNTIYF
>TRBJ2-3|NA|TRBD2|TRBV18
TGTGCCAGCTCACCAGTCCTTAGCGGGGGGGACACAGATACGCAGTATTTT
CASSPVLSGGDTDTQYF
>TRBJ1-1|NA|NA|TRBV4-1
TGCGCCGGGGGAAGGAAGTCAGACACTGAAGCTTTCTTT
CAGGRKSDTEAFF
>TRBJ2-7|NA|NA|TRBV7-9
TGTGCCAGCAGCTTATCCCCCCCATCGGGTCAATCGATTTACGAGCAGTACTTC
CASSLSPPSGQSIYEQYF
>TRBJ2-7|NA|TRBD1|TRBV7-9
TGTGCCAGCAGCCCAGACAGGGGCGGCGAGCAGTACTTC
CASSPDRGGEQYF
>TRBJ1-1|once|TRBD1|TRBV4-3
TGCGCCAGCAGCCGAACAGGGGGCACTGAAGCTTTCTTT
CASSRTGGTEAFF
>TRBJ2-3|few|NA|TRBV5-1
TGCGCCAGCAGCTTGGCCGTTACCGCTAGCACAGATACGCAGTATTTT
CASSLAVTASTDTQYF
>TRBJ2-7|NA|NA|TRBV7-2
TGTGCCAGCAGCTCGCCGGGAGGACAGCGCGAGCAGTACTTC
CASSSPGGQREQYF
>TRBJ2-7|once|NA|TRBV21-1
TGTGCCAGCAGCAAGTCAGGGTTCGACGGCTACGAGCAGTACTTC
CASSKSGFDGYEQYF
>TRBJ1-4|once|NA|TRBV19
TGTGCCAGTAGCCCCCGAAGGGCGCGGGGTGAAAAACTGTTTTTT
CASSPRRARGEKLFF
>TRBJ1-4|NA|NA|TRBV4-3
TGCGCCAGCAGCCCTTCAGGGGTTGGGGGTCGTGAAAAACTGTTTTTT
CASSPSGVGGREKLFF
>TRBJ1-2|NA|TRBD1|TRBV5-6
TGTGCCAGCAGCTTGACCCTCACAGGGGGAGGCTACACCTTC
CASSLTLTGGGYTF
>TRBJ1-2|NA|TRBD1|TRBV5-5
TGTGCCAGCAGCTTGCTTGGACAGGGTTTCGCCTACACCTTC
CASSLLGQGFAYTF
>TRBJ2-7|NA|NA|TRBV4-1
TGCGCCAGCAGCCAAGACCGAAACCCCCCTTACGAGCAGTACTTC
CASSQDRNPPYEQYF
>TRBJ2-7|NA|TRBD2|TRBV5-5
TGTGCCAGCAGCTTTAGGGACTACCCCTCCTACGAGCAGTACTTC
CASSFRDYPSYEQYF
>TRBJ1-5|NA|NA|TRBV2
TGTGCCAGCAGTGAAGTGGCACCGCACAATCAGCCCCAGCATTTT
CASSEVAPHNQPQHF
>TRBJ2-7|NA|NA|TRBV19
TGTGCCAGTACCCAAGGGATATTCTCAGGGGAGCAGTACTTC
CASTQGIFSGEQYF
>TRBJ1-2|once|NA|TRBV18
TGTGCCAGCTCACTAGAGACAGGAATTTACTATGGCTACACCTTC
CASSLETGIYYGYTF
>TRBJ1-2|NA|TRBD1|TRBV6-5
TGTGCCACCACGATGGACAGGGTCCCCTATGGCTACACCTTC
CATTMDRVPYGYTF
>TRBJ2-7|NA|NA|TRBV19
TGTGCCAGTAGTACGAGGGGCCGGAGCTCCTACGAGCAGTACTTC
CASSTRGRSSYEQYF
>TRBJ1-6|few|NA|TRBV9
TGTGCCAGCAGCGTAGAAACAGGGACTTCCTATAATTCACCCCTCCACTTT
CASSVETGTSYNSPLHF
>TRBJ1-2|NA|NA|TRBV12-5
TGTGCTAGTGGTTTGGTATCGCAGTACGAAAGCTATGGCTACACCTTC
CASGLVSQYESYGYTF
>TRBJ1-1|NA|NA|TRBV19
TGTGCCAGTAGTATAATACAGGGCTTGAACACTGAAGCTTTCTTT
CASSIIQGLNTEAFF
>TRBJ1-2|NA|NA|TRBV5-6
TGTGCCAGCAGCTTGTTGTCGGGGGGTAACTATGGCTACACCTTC
CASSLLSGGNYGYTF
>TRBJ1-2|NA|TRBD1|TRBV7-9
TGTGCCAGCAGCTCGACAGGGGGCTCGGCTGACTATGGCTACACCTTC
CASSSTGGSADYGYTF
>TRBJ1-2|NA|TRBD1|TRBV30
TGTGCCTGGGTTCCGGGACAGGGAATTGGTGGCTACACCTTC
CAWVPGQGIGGYTF
>TRBJ1-3|NA|NA|TRBV7-2
TGTGCCAGCAGCTTACCGGGTGTGTTGGGAAACACCATATATTTT
CASSLPGVLGNTIYF
>TRBJ1-4|NA|NA|TRBV9
TGTGCCAGCAGCGTAGGACGATACGGGGATGAAAAACTGTTTTTT
CASSVGRYGDEKLFF
>TRBJ1-6|NA|NA|TRBV9
TGTGCCAGCAGCTCGACAAGGGATTCACCCCTCCACTTT
CASSSTRDSPLHF
>TRBJ2-1|NA|TRBD1|TRBV7-9
TGTGCCAGCAGTCTTTTGACAGGGAACAATGAGCAGTTCTTC
CASSLLTGNNEQFF
>TRBJ1-4|NA|NA|TRBV2
TGTGCCAGCAGTGACTCCACGAGGGGAGAAAAACTGTTTTTT
CASSDSTRGEKLFF
>TRBJ2-3|NA|NA|TRBV6-6
TGTGCCAGCAGTTACGAAACCACCACACCCACAGATACGCAGTATTTT
CASSYETTTPTDTQYF